These T cell receptor beta chains were read from a single sample in a study of PD-1 blockade in classical Hodgkin lymphoma. Using immunoSEQ multiplex PCR, the repertoire was profiled, and TCRdb retains in-frame clones only, with some absent. The data show roughly 60,000 clones, with 85% to 95% seen just once and around 8% held by the top ten. This sample comprised peripheral blood mononuclear cells (PBMCs), obtained before the fourth cycle of nivolumab. Receptors originate from a human donor with classical Hodgkin lymphoma. CDR3s include the opening cysteine and the closing phenylalanine or tryptophan. A D gene is named only where the DNA matches it firmly. Size is omitted from some rows. Given values are once, few, many or a class for expanded clones.

size,D,V,J,CDR3,DNA
-,-,TRBV29-1,TRBJ2-1,CSVEGDRHYNEQFF,TGCAGCGTTGAAGGGGACCGACACTACAATGAGCAGTTCTTC
few,-,TRBV5-8,TRBJ2-7,CASRADSYEQYF,TGTGCCAGCAGGGCGGACTCCTACGAGCAGTACTTC
-,-,TRBV10-3,TRBJ1-4,CAISESQGYNEKLFF,TGTGCCATCAGTGAGTCGCAGGGGTATAATGAAAAACTGTTTTTT
-,-,TRBV11-1,TRBJ1-3,CASRNLYDDGNTIYF,TGTGCCAGCAGAAACCTCTACGACGATGGAAACACCATATATTTT
-,TRBD1,TRBV28,TRBJ1-2,CASRDNRGSIYGYTF,TGTGCCAGCAGAGATAACAGGGGATCGATCTATGGCTACACCTTC
-,-,TRBV10-3,TRBJ1-2,CAIMVDRNYGYTF,TGTGCCATCATGGTGGACAGAAACTATGGCTACACCTTC
-,-,TRBV6-5,TRBJ2-5,CASSQGETQYF,TGTGCCAGCAGTCAAGGAGAGACCCAGTACTTC
-,-,TRBV4-1,TRBJ1-2,CASSQAGQASYGYTF,TGCGCCAGCAGCCAAGCTGGGCAGGCATCCTATGGCTACACCTTC
few,-,TRBV4-2,TRBJ1-3,CASSQDSSGNTIYF,TGTGCCAGCAGCCAAGACAGCTCTGGAAACACCATATATTTT
-,-,TRBV5-4,TRBJ2-3,CASSLMVTDTQYF,TGTGCCAGCAGCTTGATGGTTACAGATACGCAGTATTTT
once,-,TRBV29-1,TRBJ1-2,CSVGGIGYTF,TGCAGCGTTGGGGGGATTGGCTACACCTTC
-,TRBD1,TRBV6-7,TRBJ2-2,CASSRGTGELFF,TGTGCCAGCTCCAGGGGGACCGGGGAGCTGTTTTTT
-,TRBD1,TRBV11-3,TRBJ2-5,CASSFDREETQYF,TGTGCCAGCAGCTTTGACAGGGAAGAGACCCAGTACTTC
-,TRBD1,TRBV15,TRBJ1-6,CATSRDRDRGSSYNSPLHF,TGTGCCACCAGCAGAGATCGGGACAGGGGAAGCTCCTATAATTCACCCCTCCACTTT
-,TRBD2,TRBV27,TRBJ2-7,CASSPVPGGVYEQYF,TGTGCCAGCAGTCCCGTCCCGGGAGGTGTATACGAGCAGTACTTC
-,TRBD1,TRBV7-8,TRBJ2-2,CASSLGDRGAGELFF,TGTGCCAGCAGCTTAGGGGACAGGGGAGCCGGGGAGCTGTTTTTT
-,TRBD2,TRBV27,TRBJ2-3,CASSFLGTSGEDTQYF,TGTGCCAGCAGTTTTTTAGGGACTAGCGGGGAGGATACGCAGTATTTT
once,-,TRBV25-1,TRBJ2-3,CASSDTSQTDTQYF,TGTGCCAGCAGTGATACGTCCCAGACAGATACGCAGTATTTT
-,TRBD1,TRBV7-9,TRBJ2-7,CASSINLGTGSTYEQYF,TGTGCCAGCAGCATAAACCTCGGGACAGGCTCAACCTACGAGCAGTACTTC
-,-,TRBV19,TRBJ1-3,CASSIARETGNTIYF,TGTGCCAGTAGTATAGCCCGGGAAACTGGAAACACCATATATTTT
-,TRBD1,TRBV10-3,TRBJ2-1,CAISGQGQPGIDEQFF,TGTGCCATCAGTGGGCAGGGACAGCCAGGGATTGATGAGCAGTTCTTC
-,-,TRBV5-4,TRBJ1-2,CASSLGPRFNYGYTF,TGTGCCAGCAGCTTGGGACCCAGGTTTAACTATGGCTACACCTTC
few,-,TRBV6-1,TRBJ1-2,CASSVYGYTF,TGTGCCAGCAGTGTATATGGCTACACCTTC
-,TRBD2,TRBV19,TRBJ2-4,CATQNGLAGENIQYF,TGTGCCACACAAAATGGACTAGCGGGAGAGAACATTCAGTACTTC
-,-,TRBV10-3,TRBJ2-7,CAIQAQIRTLEQYF,TGTGCCATCCAGGCCCAAATCCGAACTCTCGAGCAGTACTTC
medium-sized,TRBD1,TRBV18,TRBJ2-7,CASSRTGTQTEQYF,TGTGCCAGCTCAAGGACAGGGACCCAGACGGAGCAGTACTTC
once,-,TRBV2,TRBJ1-5,CASTAEGNQPQHF,TGTGCCAGCACGGCAGAAGGCAATCAGCCCCAGCATTTT
-,TRBD2,TRBV10-3,TRBJ2-7,CAISGGAGVGYEQYF,TGTGCCATCAGTGGAGGAGCGGGAGTGGGTTACGAGCAGTACTTC
-,-,TRBV2,TRBJ2-2,CASRDRNTGELFF,TGTGCCAGCAGGGACAGGAACACCGGGGAGCTGTTTTTT
-,TRBD1,TRBV27,TRBJ2-7,CASSISDRAPYEQYF,TGTGCCAGCAGTATTTCCGACAGGGCCCCCTACGAGCAGTACTTC
few,-,TRBV28,TRBJ1-5,CASSLIQGPGNQPQHF,TGTGCCAGCAGTCTTATACAGGGACCCGGCAATCAGCCCCAGCATTTT
-,TRBD1,TRBV5-1,TRBJ1-2,CASSPGQAEVGYTF,TGCGCCAGCAGCCCGGGACAGGCCGAGGTGGGCTACACCTTC
-,-,TRBV28,TRBJ1-1,CASSFRTNTEAFF,TGTGCCAGCAGTTTTAGGACGAACACTGAAGCTTTCTTT
-,-,TRBV27,TRBJ1-1,CASSPQGQTNTEAFF,TGTGCCAGCAGTCCTCAAGGACAGACGAACACTGAAGCTTTCTTT
-,TRBD1,TRBV7-8,TRBJ1-1,CASSLVARGLPEAFF,TGTGCCAGCAGCTTAGTCGCCAGGGGGTTGCCTGAAGCTTTCTTT
-,-,TRBV5-1,TRBJ1-2,CASSSDYMDNYGYTF,TGCGCCAGCAGCTCGGACTACATGGATAACTATGGCTACACCTTC
-,-,TRBV19,TRBJ2-3,CASSRNTDTQYF,TGTGCCAGCAGCCGAAACACAGATACGCAGTATTTT
-,TRBD2,TRBV28,TRBJ2-3,CASSLTSAGPDTQYF,TGTGCCAGCAGCTTGACTAGCGCGGGGCCAGATACGCAGTATTTT
-,TRBD1,TRBV5-6,TRBJ1-2,CASSLRGPYGYTF,TGTGCCAGCAGCTTAAGGGGGCCCTATGGCTACACCTTC
once,TRBD2,TRBV29-1,TRBJ2-4,CSVEEWGSSGRGAKNIQYF,TGCAGCGTTGAAGAATGGGGGAGTAGCGGGAGAGGAGCCAAAAACATTCAGTACTTC
-,TRBD2,TRBV4-1,TRBJ2-3,CASSQDLSSGARTDTQYF,TGCGCCAGCAGCCAAGATCTGAGCAGCGGGGCCCGCACAGATACGCAGTATTTT
-,-,TRBV28,TRBJ2-1,CASSSPPDREENYNEQFF,TGTGCCAGCAGTTCCCCCCCAGACAGGGAGGAAAACTACAATGAGCAGTTCTTC
-,TRBD2,TRBV6-1,TRBJ2-1,CASSRSGSYNEQFF,TGTGCCAGCAGCCGTAGCGGGAGCTACAATGAGCAGTTCTTC
few,-,TRBV18,TRBJ1-1,CASSPTIGQKNTEAFF,TGTGCCAGCTCACCAACCATCGGACAGAAGAACACTGAAGCTTTCTTT
once,TRBD2,TRBV6-1,TRBJ2-2,CASSAGLAGRTGELFF,TGTGCCAGCAGTGCAGGGCTAGCGGGGAGAACCGGGGAGCTGTTTTTT
-,-,TRBV5-6,TRBJ2-3,CASSPFQGGLTDTQYF,TGTGCCAGCAGCCCCTTCCAAGGGGGGCTCACAGATACGCAGTATTTT
-,-,TRBV9,TRBJ2-1,CASSPLGLKVSYNEQFF,TGTGCCAGCAGCCCCCTTGGACTAAAAGTCTCCTACAATGAGCAGTTCTTC
once,TRBD1,TRBV18,TRBJ1-5,CASSRGTGQQPQHF,TGTGCCAGCTCCCGGGGGACAGGGCAACAGCCCCAGCATTTT
-,-,TRBV29-1,TRBJ1-1,CSVDNGEAFF,TGCAGCGTTGATAACGGTGAAGCTTTCTTT
-,TRBD1,TRBV9,TRBJ2-1,CASSVTTGYNEQFF,TGTGCCAGCAGCGTCACGACAGGGTACAATGAGCAGTTCTTC
-,-,TRBV5-6,TRBJ2-5,CASSLRSQETQYF,TGTGCCAGCAGCTTAAGGAGCCAAGAGACCCAGTACTTC
-,TRBD1,TRBV10-3,TRBJ2-7,CAISSGTGNYEQYF,TGTGCCATCAGTTCCGGGACAGGGAACTACGAGCAGTACTTC
-,-,TRBV7-6,TRBJ1-4,CASSLGGTFNEKLFF,TGTGCCAGCAGCTTAGGGGGGACGTTTAATGAAAAACTGTTTTTT
-,-,TRBV27,TRBJ1-1,CASSPSRPSGVTEAFF,TGTGCCAGCAGTCCCTCCCGTCCATCCGGGGTGACTGAAGCTTTCTTT
-,TRBD1,TRBV18,TRBJ1-5,CASSQNAGGPQPQHF,TGTGCCAGCTCACAAAACGCAGGGGGCCCTCAGCCCCAGCATTTT
few,TRBD1,TRBV27,TRBJ1-5,CASSPNDRGPQPQHF,TGTGCCAGCAGTCCGAACGACAGGGGGCCTCAGCCCCAGCATTTT
-,-,TRBV2,TRBJ2-3,CASSERAGIYTDTQYF,TGTGCCAGCAGTGAAAGGGCGGGGATTTACACAGATACGCAGTATTTT
-,-,TRBV7-9,TRBJ2-1,CASSAGTQQWFF,TGTGCCAGCAGCGCCGGGACCCAGCAGTGGTTCTTC
-,TRBD1,TRBV10-2,TRBJ2-7,CASVGQGAFSYEQYF,TGCGCCAGCGTGGGACAGGGGGCCTTCTCCTACGAGCAGTACTTC
-,TRBD2,TRBV10-1,TRBJ2-5,CASSDSSGSGRETQYF,TGCGCCAGCAGTGATTCTAGCGGGAGTGGGCGAGAGACCCAGTACTTC